The next 14 T cell receptor beta chains were all read from a single sample in a study of tissue T cells after allogeneic stem cell transplantation. The table came from immunoSEQ multiplex PCR; TCRdb's copy has only in-frame clones and leaves some out. This sample has some 7,000 clones; under 75% occur once, and the top ten carry 22%. The specimen was duodenum tissue, collected at autopsy. These receptors originate from a female donor older than 55 with lung cancer.

This rearrangement joins TRBV4-2 to TRBJ2-1; TRBD2 aligns across 10 bases. J lost 2 bases, V lost 3 bases, and 1 base had no gene match. The CDR3 is 15 amino acids. CDR1 and CDR2 (germline): LGHNA, YNFKEQ. The CDR3 DNA reads TGTGCCAGCAGCCACAGCGGGGGGGCCTACAATGAGCAGTTCTTC. Protein: CASSHSGGAYNEQFF.

V gene TRBV29-1 combines with J gene TRBJ1-1, with D possibly matching TRBD1 (6 bases). Germline CDR1 SQVTM, CDR2 ANQGSEA. The V end lost 4 bases, the J end lost 0 bases, and 12 bases lay between the germline ends. The CDR3 runs 14 residues. The CDR3 spells CSVATRGLNTEAFF. The CDR3 nucleotides are TGCAGCGTTGCAACCAGGGGACTGAACACTGAAGCTTTCTTT.

V usage is TRBV5-1 and J usage is TRBJ2-5; 8 bases are a match to TRBD2. Germline V gene sequence: CDR1 SGHRS, CDR2 YFSETQ. With V trimmed by 4 bases and J by 5 bases, 7 bases remained unmatched. The CDR3 consists of 14 residues. The CDR3 here is CASSESAGVETQYF. The CDR3, as DNA: TGCGCCAGCAGCGAATCAGCGGGGGTGGAGACCCAGTACTTC.

V and J are TRBV13 and TRBJ2-2; 8 nucleotides agree with TRBD2. CDR1 is PRHDT and CDR2 is FYEKMQ in the germline V gene (reference sequence). V was clipped by 2 bases and J by 5 bases; unmatched bases: 10. This CDR3 region has 17 residues. The CDR3 DNA follows: TGTGCCAGCAGCTTATATCGCGGGGGGCGGTGGACCGGGGAGCTGTTTTTT. As protein: CASSLYRGGRWTGELFF.

The chain employs TRBV4-2 and TRBJ2-3; D might be TRBD1 (5 bases). CDR3 length: 15 residues. With 0 bases removed from V and 0 bases from J, the gap between germline ends came to 7 bases. The V gene's germline CDR1 is LGHNA and CDR2 YNFKEQ. CDR3 sequence reads: CASSQDRVSTDTQYF. CDR3 DNA: TGTGCCAGCAGCCAAGACAGGGTTAGCACAGATACGCAGTATTTT.

V usage is TRBV7-8 and J usage is TRBJ1-3; the D is unclear. The V and J ends lost 6 bases and 7 bases respectively, with 16 bases between them. This CDR3 is built from 14 residues. Per the germline V gene, CDR1 is SGHVS and CDR2 is FQNEAQ. DNA for the CDR3: TGTGCCAGCAGTTCAAACATTATGGGGAACACCATATATTTT. It encodes CASSSNIMGNTIYF.

As for this clone: Other DNA sequences in this specimen translate into the identical CDR3. This chain connects TRBV18 to TRBJ1-4; weak D call: TRBD1 (6 bases). Germline V gene lookup returns CDR1 KGHSH and CDR2 LQKENI. V lost 2 bases to trimming and J lost 8 bases, with 12 bases between them. The CDR3 runs 14 residues. DNA for the CDR3: TGTGCCAGCTCACCAACAGGGAAGCGAGAAAAACTGTTTTTT. Amino acids: CASSPTGKREKLFF.

The rearrangement links TRBV6-1 to TRBJ2-7; 8 bases align to TRBD2. Germline assignment: CDR1 MNHNS and CDR2 SASEGT. This CDR3 is 15 amino acids long. Germline trimming cut 1 base from V and 4 bases from J; bases unmatched to any gene: 6. CDR3 region: CASSEETSVMYEQYF. The CDR3 nucleotides read TGTGCCAGCAGTGAAGAGACTAGCGTCATGTACGAGCAGTACTTC.

This rearrangement joins TRBV4-1 to TRBJ1-6; 7 nucleotides align to TRBD1. The CDR3 extends over 15 amino acids. Unmatched junction bases numbered 7, after V lost 3 bases and J lost 8 bases. Germline CDR1 and CDR2: MGHRA and YSYEKL. CDR3 sequence reads: CASSHAGTAHSPLHF. The DNA for the CDR3 is TGCGCCAGCAGCCACGCCGGGACAGCTCATTCACCCCTCCACTTT.

This clone has a single count. V is TRBV7-9 and J is TRBJ1-2, with 8 nucleotides matching TRBD1. The CDR3 runs to 14 residues. Germline trimming cut 6 bases from V and 5 bases from J; bases unmatched to any gene: 8. CDR1 is SEHNR and CDR2 is FQNEAQ in the germline V gene (reference sequence). CDR3 DNA sequence: TGTGCCAGCAGGGATACAGGGGGTCCGTATGGCTACACCTTC. This codes for CASRDTGGPYGYTF.

The rearrangement links TRBV12-5 to TRBJ2-7, with D tentatively TRBD2 (6 bases). Per germline, CDR1 LGHNT and CDR2 FRNRAP. V dropped 7 bases and J dropped 6 bases, with 19 bases sitting between them. CDR3 length: 14 amino acids. CDR3 DNA: TGTGCTAGTGCCCCGGGACTGCCCCCGAGCGAGCAGTACTTC. This codes for CASAPGLPPSEQYF.

CDR3 in amino acids: CASSPPVPQETQYF. DNA for the CDR3: TGTGCCAGCTCACCACCAGTACCCCAAGAGACCCAGTACTTC. The V gene is TRBV18, the J gene TRBJ2-5; D remains ambiguous. This CDR3 comprises 14 residues. Trimming took 0 bases from V and 1 from J, leaving 6 bases between them. Germline V CDR1 and CDR2: KGHSH, LQKENI.

The chain links TRBV6-2 or TRBV6-3 to TRBJ1-2; no clear D gene. Trimming removed 5 bases from V and 7 bases from J, with 14 bases in between. Germline-derived CDR1 and CDR2 are MNHEY and SVGEGT. CDR3 length: 13 amino acids. The CDR3 nucleotides read TGTGCCAGCAGTCCCGGTTGGGAATTTGGCTACACCTTC. This encodes CASSPGWEFGYTF.

The chain couples TRBV11-2 to TRBJ1-3, with a possible D match to TRBD1 (6 bases). CDR3 length equals 16 residues. Germline CDR1 reads SGHAT; CDR2 reads FQNNGV. V dropped 1 base and J dropped 8 bases, with 18 bases sitting between them. The CDR3 loop reads CASSLVPGGRTDTIYF. Written as DNA, the CDR3 is TGTGCCAGCAGCTTAGTCCCCGGGGGCAGAACGGACACCATATATTTT.